This T cell receptor beta chain originates from a study of T cells in Graves' hyperthyroidism and ophthalmopathy. Regarding the study as a whole: Appearing also in blood were most of the thyroid clonotypes expanded above 0.001. A model of 13 V-J pairs discriminated ophthalmopathy from stable hyperthyroidism.

The CDR3 regions of TCR beta were amplified from RNA transcripts. First-round RT-PCR of the TCR CDR3 relied on the HTBI primer set. TCRdb independently ran MiXCR on the multiplex PCR reads; one entry per CDR3 protein. The sample lists some 490,000 distinct CDR3 sequences; around 15% were seen once. This CDR3 is 15 amino acids long. V gave up 3 bases and J gave up 4 bases, with 16 bases separating them. The germline V gene has CDR1 SGHDN and CDR2 FVKESK. Those patients with uncontrolled infection, other autoimmune disease, pregnancy or lactation were excluded. Cells are PBMCs isolated from 9 to 10 ml of fresh blood. A word on this clonotype: Its cognate antigen is unknown.

This TCR was sampled from a woman in her thirties with Graves' ophthalmopathy. The chain employs TRBV14 and TRBJ2-7, with unresolved D. The sequencing input was blood. The CDR3 protein is CASSHRSPLLYEQYF. Written as DNA, the CDR3 is TGTGCCAGCAGCCATCGGAGCCCACTTCTATACGAGCAGTACTTC.